This T cell receptor (beta chain) was recovered during a study of cytomegalovirus exposure and HLA in healthy donors. The V gene lost 4 bases and the J gene lost 6 bases, with 9 bases spanning the gap. CDR1 is SQVTM and CDR2 is ANQGSEA in the germline V gene. The CDR3 totals 11 residues. Primers for the PCR totalled 60 Vbeta and 13 Jbeta. Produced via immunoSEQ multiplex PCR; TCRdb's table is partial and in-frame only. The repertoire holds 110,000 to 150,000 clones, with 65% to 85% as singletons. The sequencing input was PBMCs. The rearrangement uses TRBV29-1 and TRBJ1-1, with D perhaps TRBD1 (5 bases). The TCR originated in a male donor in good health and CMV-seronegative. The CDR3 reads CSVAPGAEAFF. Here the CDR3 DNA reads TGCAGCGTTGCCCCGGGGGCTGAAGCTTTCTTT.